This T cell receptor beta chain stems from a study of T cell clonality in common variable immunodeficiency. The CDR3 contains 14 residues. V was pared by 5 bases and J by 6 bases, with 7 bases of the junction left unmatched. Per the germline V gene, CDR1 is SGHVS and CDR2 is FQNEAQ. A note on this clone: No antigen is known for it. Read data end 3 residues before the CDR3 end; the end is taken from the germline J gene.

Findings of the study overall: Reportedly, TCR beta sequences from common variable immunodeficiency showed fewer deletions and N-nucleotide insertions.

Some clones are missing from TCRdb's copy, which holds only in-frame ones; the method was immunoSEQ multiplex PCR. The sample has 25,000 to 35,000 clones, none seen only once; the top ten hold just over 3%. The material sequenced was peripheral blood mononuclear cells. The genes are TRBV7-8 and TRBJ2-1; 7 nucleotides agree with TRBD2. The TCR sequence derives from a human donor with common variable immunodeficiency. Partial CDR3 DNA: TGTGCCAGCAGCACCGGACTAGAGGGCAATGAG. As protein: CASSTGLEGNE. Given in full, the CDR3 is CASSTGLEGNEQFF.